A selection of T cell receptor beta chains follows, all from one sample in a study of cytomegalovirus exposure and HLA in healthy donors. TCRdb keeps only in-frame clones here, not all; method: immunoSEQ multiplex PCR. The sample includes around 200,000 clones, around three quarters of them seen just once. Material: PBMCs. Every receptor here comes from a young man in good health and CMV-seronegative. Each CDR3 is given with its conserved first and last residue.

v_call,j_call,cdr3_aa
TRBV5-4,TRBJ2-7,CASSLSKSGLSYEQYF
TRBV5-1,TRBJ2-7,CASSSTGDYEQYF
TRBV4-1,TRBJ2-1,CASSQPRQGSKYEQFF
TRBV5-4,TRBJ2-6,CASSSYRSTGSGANVLTF
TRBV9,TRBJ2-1,CASSLRMGSSYNEQFF
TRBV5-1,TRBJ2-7,CASSSNSGSTYEQYF
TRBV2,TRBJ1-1,CARSSGAGPGTEAFF
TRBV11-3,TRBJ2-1,CASSLVYDYNEQFF
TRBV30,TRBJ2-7,CAWRPMGRTYEQYF
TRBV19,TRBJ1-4,CASSFPWGATNEKLFF
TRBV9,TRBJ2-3,CASSVGTSGRTSTDTQYF
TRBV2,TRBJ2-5,CASSDWQGAETQYF
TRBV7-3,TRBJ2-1,CASSFSPDRVYEQFF
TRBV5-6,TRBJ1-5,CASSEQGRNQPQHF
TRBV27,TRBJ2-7,CASSFSGQNYEQYF
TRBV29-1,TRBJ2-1,CSVEASGTSYNEQFF
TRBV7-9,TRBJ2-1,CASSSYGGRNYNEQFF
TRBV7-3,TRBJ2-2,CASSLPTGLNTGELFF
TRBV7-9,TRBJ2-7,CASSLTGNPYEQYF
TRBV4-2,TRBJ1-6,CASSQDVGGDGNSPLHF
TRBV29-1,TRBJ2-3,CSVVDLTSGSVGTDTQYF
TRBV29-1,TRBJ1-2,CSVSGNGYGYTF
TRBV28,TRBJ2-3,CASSFDSGSADTQYF